This T cell receptor beta chain came from a study of cytomegalovirus exposure and HLA in healthy donors. Overall study: As an earlier analysis found, about 179 million T cells yielded approximately 100 million unique TCR beta sequences. In terms of ancestry, the Caucasian-associated cluster contained around four fifths of the approximately 400 genotyped donors. Study-wide points: Previous analysis showed most TCR beta V segments were productive about 87% or about 30% of the time. Per a later analysis, fewer than 20,000 TCR beta sequences showed association with HLA alleles at 0.05 false discovery rate.

The PCR was carried out with 60 Vbeta primers and 13 Jbeta primers. This table comes from immunoSEQ multiplex PCR, and its TCRdb copy is limited to in-frame clones, with some not included. Recorded here are about 84,000 clones; the top ten clones represent about 0.5%. This CDR3 is 14 amino acids long. Germline V gene sequence: CDR1 MDHEN, CDR2 SYDVKM. The ends were cut back, 2 bases at V and 3 bases at J, with 7 bases in the middle. Regarding this clone: Antigen specificity is unknown.

This TCR derives from a man between 50 and 59 years old in good health and CMV-seronegative. This sequence joins TRBV28 and TRBJ2-2; D is uncertain. Sequenced input: PBMCs. The CDR3 sequence: CASSLNGYTGELFF. The CDR3 DNA reads TGTGCCAGCAGTTTAAACGGTTACACCGGGGAGCTGTTTTTT.